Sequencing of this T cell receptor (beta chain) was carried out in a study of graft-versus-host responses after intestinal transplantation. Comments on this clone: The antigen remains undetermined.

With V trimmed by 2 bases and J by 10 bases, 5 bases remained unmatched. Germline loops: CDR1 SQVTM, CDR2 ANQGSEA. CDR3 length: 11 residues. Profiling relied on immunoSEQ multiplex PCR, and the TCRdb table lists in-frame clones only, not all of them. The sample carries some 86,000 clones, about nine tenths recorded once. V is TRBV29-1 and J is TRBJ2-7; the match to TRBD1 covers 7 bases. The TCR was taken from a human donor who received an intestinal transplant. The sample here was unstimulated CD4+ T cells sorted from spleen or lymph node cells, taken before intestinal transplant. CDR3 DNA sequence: TGCAGCGTTGAACGGACAGGCACTCAGTACTTC. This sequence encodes CSVERTGTQYF.